A selection of T cell receptor beta chains follows, all from one sample in a study of cytomegalovirus exposure and HLA in healthy donors. Libraries were prepared by immunoSEQ multiplex PCR; TCRdb keeps only in-frame clonotypes and omits some of them. The data show about 86,000 clones, with 70% to 80% seen just once and approximately 7.8% held by the top ten. The sequenced material came from PBMCs. The receptors originated from a man in his 60s in good health and CMV-seronegative. The CDR3 runs from the conserved cysteine through the conserved F or W.

v_call cdr3_aa
TRBV28 CAIEGRDPHTYEQYF
TRBV5-1 CASSLNGHHNEQFF
TRBV5-4 CASSEDRDSPLHF
TRBV11-2 CASSLGGPINEQFF
TRBV7-8 CASSFAQGSGANVLTF
TRBV4-3 CASSQERDQPQHF
TRBV27 CASRRGGGLGEKLFF
TRBV7-2 CASSFTYEQYF
TRBV5-1 CASGGYFEGGSDEQFF
TRBV29-1 CSVRGQGSGKLFF
TRBV16 CASSQSLPGLSEKLFF
TRBV18 CASSPVGVDYEQYF
TRBV4-1 CASSQGGGAGETQYF
TRBV5-4 CASSTQAGERETQYF
TRBV28 CASSSLSTETEGYTF
TRBV25-1 CASSVRLSDGYTF
TRBV7-6 CASSLLQGQGGKLFF
TRBV18 CASSPPTAGEQFF
TRBV7-9 CASSQDRVGEAFF
TRBV7-2 CASSLASGTAKGYTF
TRBV4-1 CASSQSPGLLKETQYF
TRBV28 CASVQGGMNTEAFF
TRBV5-6 CASSPFDRGNGYTF
TRBV29-1 CSVEDRAGTDQETQYF
TRBV18 CASSPTLGSNNEQFF
TRBV28 CASSMGLPVNEQFF
TRBV5-1 CASSLTIAGPSSYEQYF
TRBV11-2 CASSLGVPGQGYQPQHF
TRBV19 CASSIQGLDTEAFF
TRBV4-3 CASSQNRGAAGEKLFF
TRBV6-5 CASSYSLADSYEQYF
TRBV27 CASSLSGGSTEAFF
TRBV29-1 CSAPKWGTSPLNEQFF
TRBV28 CASSGPSGTSGSTRYF
TRBV5-1 CASSLAPGQGSVGNTIYF
TRBV5-1 CASSVNAEGAYGYTF
TRBV19 CASDSSGGGELFF
TRBV10-2 CASSPGGAQYF
TRBV28 CASTQRGWGNQPQHF
TRBV5-4 CASGRGTSTDTQYF
TRBV19 CASGGTNTDTQYF